Here is one T cell receptor beta chain with its context. What it recognizes is unknown. Profiled with immunoSEQ multiplex PCR; TCRdb holds only in-frame clones, not every one. Among about 50,000 clones, about three fifths were seen once, and the ten largest hold about 29%. The sample comes from a study of cytotoxic CD8 clonotypes in ibrutinib-treated CLL. The wider study: Responses: approximately 25 partial, 2 complete; after median around 70 months, roughly 15 stayed remitted, approximately twelve progressed.

Study findings and constraints: Clonality at baseline surpassed age-matched healthy donors and tracked circulating CD8+ T-cell counts.

This TCR came from a human donor with chronic lymphocytic leukemia. The sequenced sample was PBMCs, obtained after 24 months of ibrutinib treatment.

The CDR3 DNA reads TGTGCCAGCAGCTTGGGGGACAGGGGAACGCGGACCCAGTACTTC. Translation gives CASSLGDRGTRTQYF. The gene calls are TRBV5-4 and TRBJ2-5; TRBD1 matches at 10 bases. Trimming at V came to 0 bases and at J to 7 bases, leaving 6 bases not matched to a gene. This CDR3 comprises 15 residues. Germline assignment: CDR1 SGHNT and CDR2 YYREEE (reference sequence).